Described below is a single TCR beta chain sequence and its context. Its antigen is currently not known. The record has no base qualities; no much larger clone is one base away. These data originate in a study of shared clonotypes between healthy human individuals (dated by TCRdb to 2019 to 2021). In the study overall: The cohort included a few men and two women between 18 and 49 years of age. For each donor, CD4 naive and CD4 memory were each given three plates, CD8 naive was given two plates, and CD8 memory was given one plate. To estimate repertoire size and how much clonotypes are shared between individuals, the study performed deep sequencing of blood TCR repertoires from about five healthy adults. To increase sequencing depth and limit assay-specific biases, different laboratories used diverse techniques to prepare libraries and sequence TCR repertoires. Between about 0.8 and 8.9 billion PBMCs per donor were obtained by leukapheresis.

Using the deep immunoSEQ assay, TCR CDR3 regions were amplified from genomic DNA by multiplex PCR. Genomic DNA extracted from each cell subset was distributed evenly over all wells of several immunoSEQ 96-well plates, and each plate served as one replicate. For sorted subsets, each replicate PCR was loaded with about 0.2 ug genomic DNA, equivalent to approximately 27,000 T cell genomes. The purified libraries were quantified using a Qubit 3.0 fluorometer, sized with a Bioanalyzer 2100, and then quantified again using the KAPA Library Quantification kit. Every immunoSEQ 96-well plate was sequenced on a dedicated single-read 150-cycle Illumina NextSeq 550 flow cell. As for the authors' bioinformatics: Because the immunoSEQ output held only junctional sequences and lacked quality scores, the filtering could not match the filtering applied to full-length reads. To assign V/J genes and CDR3, sequences were annotated using PyIR, a Python wrapper for IgBLAST v1.9, with IMGT germline references. Reads were filtered out if the reads had weak V/J assignments (E-value above 1e-6), no CDR3, stop codons, out-of-frame junctions, or ambiguous translated residues. V3J clonotypes were defined by identical inferred V gene, J gene, and CDR3 amino acid sequence. To compute the percentage overlap between repertoires, the number of shared unique clonotypes was divided by the size of the smaller repertoire. Repertoire richness was assessed with RTK rarefaction, the Chao1 estimator, and Recon v2.1 estimates of unobserved clonotypes. For all TCRbeta clonotypes obtained by the gDNA method from several donors, generation probabilities were computed with OLGA. Drawn from immuneACCESS, this table holds only the in-frame rearrangements with V and J called that TCRdb kept. Clones are partly lost; checked studies trace under half to an unresolved V gene and leave the rest unexplained. The DNA was the basis for D and trimming; V, J and clone size are from that table. The sample yields about 2.4 million clones; over 85% were counted once. The biggest ten clones account for about 0.34% of the sample.

General findings and caveats noted by the study authors: Naive subsets generally had larger estimated clonotype richness than memory subsets did. Compared with non-shared clonotypes, clonotypes shared by all four sorted-subset donors had higher generation probabilities. Across four donors, about 4.5% of naive CD4, over 3% of naive CD8, approximately 2.5% of memory CD4, and approximately 0.42% of memory CD8 clonotypes were shared. Only blood was sampled, and tissue TCR repertoires likely differ from those in blood. Rarefaction of sorted-subset datasets indicated incomplete sequencing despite the large sequencing depth. The genetic and exposure-history diversity represented was limited by the small number of donors. Pairwise subsampling indicated that sequencing depth was expected to affect the degree of clonotype sharing among donors.

The germline V gene encodes CDR1 SGHTA and CDR2 FQGTGA. The V and J ends are trimmed by 4 bases and 10 bases, leaving 17 bases between them. The CDR3 holds 14 amino acids from the cysteine to the phenylalanine. Solely the CDR3 DNA is kept, with 42 bases framed from the first base. The donors were healthy, HIV-negative adults who had no recently reported acute infections or vaccinations. Every donor was a Caucasian adult living in Nashville, Tennessee, USA. CD4+ T cells were enriched by magnetic negative selection, after which naive cells were positively selected on CD45RA and the negative fraction was taken as the memory subset. After blood collection by leukapheresis, PBMCs were isolated using Ficoll-Histopaque density gradient centrifugation and then cryopreserved in the vapor phase of liquid nitrogen. Analytical flow cytometry was used to check the purity and quantity of each magnetically sorted T cell population. From each sorted fraction, genomic DNA was isolated and quantified by UV absorbance on a Nanodrop 2000c.

This TCR derives from a man between 18 and 29 years old in good health. Some clones in this sample may be carry-over from other donors' samples. The chain couples TRBV7-3 to TRBJ2-1, with a weak D call of TRBD2 (5 bases match). Input material: naive CD4+ T cells from PBMCs. Sample cell subset or site, as interpreted from the label and publication: CD45RA+ positively selected. The nucleotides are TGTGCCAGCAGCTCAACGGCGTTCCAGCGGGAGCAGTTCTTC. It codes for CASSSTAFQREQFF.